The subject of this entry is one T cell receptor (beta chain). Libraries were prepared by immunoSEQ multiplex PCR; TCRdb keeps only in-frame clonotypes and omits some of them. Of hundreds of thousands of clones in the sample, about 74% are singletons; the top ten hold about 1.7%. Splitting of CD4+ cells produced CD45RA+ naive and CD45RA-negative memory subsets. CDR3 length: 15 residues. The V segment lost 6 bases and the J segment 2 bases; nucleotides outside the gene matches: 6. Germline V gene lookup returns CDR1 SSHAT and CDR2 FNYEAQ (reference sequence). The data originate from a study of shared clonotypes between healthy human individuals. Overall study context: CD4 naive cells filled three plates per donor, CD4 memory three, CD8 naive two and CD8 memory one.

This sequence joins TRBV7-7 and TRBJ2-2; 7 positions match TRBD1. The TCR was taken from a woman younger than 45 in good health. The sequenced sample was memory CD4+ T cells sorted from blood. Subset in this sample: CD45RA-negative fraction. CDR3 sequence: CASSPTGFNTGELFF. The DNA of the CDR3 is TGTGCCAGCAGTCCGACAGGGTTCAACACCGGGGAGCTGTTTTTT.